This passage covers 25 T cell receptor beta chains from one sample sequenced in a study of T cells in Graves' hyperthyroidism and ophthalmopathy. Using RNA transcripts as the source, TCR beta CDR3 regions were amplified. The study used the HTBI primer set for a first-round RT-PCR of the TCR CDR3. TCRdb recomputed calls from the multiplex PCR reads with MiXCR, one row per CDR3 protein. The sample includes roughly 400,000 distinct CDR3 sequences, about a sixth of them seen just once. Sequencing used blood. These receptors were collected from a young woman with Graves' hyperthyroidism that later progressed to Graves' ophthalmopathy.

This clonotype appeared a few times. The chain combines TRBV30 with TRBJ2-2, with D uncertain. This CDR3 region has 12 residues. The V gene lost 4 bases and the J gene lost 6 bases, with 9 bases spanning the gap. CDR1 and CDR2 from the germline V gene are GTSNPN and SVGIG (reference sequence). CDR3 sequence reads: CAWTSPPGELFF. The CDR3 coding sequence is TGTGCCTGGACCTCTCCGCCCGGGGAGCTGTTTTTT.

The rearrangement joins TRBV6-1 to TRBJ1-2; D gene ambiguous. Trimming took off 6 bases at V and 3 bases at J, with 11 bases between the two ends. This CDR3 region has 13 residues. Germline-derived CDR1 and CDR2 are MNHNS and SASEGT. CDR3 loop: CASSSTADYGYTF. The CDR3 nucleotides read TGTGCCAGCAGCTCCACCGCTGACTATGGCTACACCTTC.

This clonotype was counted only a few times. The chain carries TRBV28 and TRBJ2-1; D unclear. Germline assignment: CDR1 MDHEN and CDR2 SYDVKM. Trimming pared 5 bases from V and 0 bases from J, leaving 17 bases between. The CDR3 has 17 residues. CDR3 sequence: CASSPRVRRSSYNEQFF. CDR3 DNA: TGTGCCAGCAGTCCAAGAGTGCGGCGGAGCTCCTACAATGAGCAGTTCTTC.

This clonotype was counted at least ten times. The chain couples TRBV28 to TRBJ2-1; tentative D call: TRBD2 (5 bases). This CDR3 comprises 11 residues. V dropped 8 bases and J dropped 5 bases, with 7 bases sitting between them. Per germline, CDR1 MDHEN and CDR2 SYDVKM. The CDR3 loop reads CASQRDNEQFF. Here the CDR3 DNA reads TGTGCCAGCCAGAGGGACAATGAGCAGTTCTTC.

There are many counts of this clonotype. The rearrangement joins TRBV7-2 to TRBJ1-4, with D possibly TRBD1 on 5 matching bases. The CDR3 contains 15 residues. Germline CDR1 and CDR2: SGHTA and FQGNSA. Trimming shortened V by 2 bases and J by 2 bases, and 9 bases separated the two germline ends. This CDR3 is CASSLRRGTNEKLFF. CDR3 DNA sequence: TGTGCCAGCAGCTTAAGGAGGGGCACTAATGAAAAACTGTTTTTT. The full variable domain, in which reference TRBV7-2 and TRBJ1-4 provide the parts outside the CDR3, is GAGVSQSPSNKVTEKGKDVELRCDPISGHTALYWYRQSLGQGLEFLIYFQGNSAPDKSGLPSDRFSAERTGGSVSTLTIQRTQQEDSAVYLCASSLRRGTNEKLFFGSGTQLSVL.

The CDR3 DNA is TGTGCCACTGGGGCTAAGGCGGCCGATACGCAGTATTTT. Translated, it gives CATGAKAADTQYF. V is TRBV24-1 and J is TRBJ2-3, with D possibly being TRBD1 (5 bases). The germline CDR1 and CDR2 sequences are KGHDR and SFDVKD. The CDR3 is made up of 13 amino acids. V was pared by 10 bases and J by 6 bases, with 16 bases between.

The rearrangement uses TRBV10-1 and TRBJ1-3; TRBD1 might be the D (5 bases). The ends were cut back, 8 bases at V and 0 bases at J, with 11 bases in the middle. The CDR3 has 14 amino acids. CDR1 is WNHNN, CDR2 SYGVQD, per germline (reference sequence). The CDR3 is CASGDPTSGNTIYF. CDR3 nucleotides: TGCGCCAGCGGGGACCCGACCTCTGGAAACACCATATATTTT.

This clonotype has at least ten counts. This chain connects TRBV28 to TRBJ1-5; D unclear. Trimming left V 3 bases short and J 4 bases short, with 10 bases between. This CDR3 comprises 14 residues. CDR1 MDHEN and CDR2 SYDVKM come from the germline V gene. The DNA of the CDR3 is TGTGCCAGCAGTTTCGGCAGCCTGAATCAGCCCCAGCATTTT. Amino acid sequence: CASSFGSLNQPQHF. The variable domain in full, completed from reference TRBV28 and TRBJ1-5, reads DVKVTQSSRYLVKRTGEKVFLECVQDMDHENMFWYRQDPGLGLRLIYFSYDVKMKEKGDIPEGYSVSREKKERFSLILESASTNQTSMYLCASSFGSLNQPQHFGDGTRLSIL.

This clonotype was counted many times. The chain joins TRBV2 to TRBJ1-6, with a possible D match to TRBD1 (6 bases). Germline V CDR1 and CDR2: SNHLY, FYNNEI. V lost 4 bases, J lost 4 bases, and 8 bases lay in between. The CDR3 contains 14 residues. DNA for the CDR3: TGTGCCAGCAGTGTCAGGGGATATAATTCACCCCTCCACTTT. Amino acid sequence: CASSVRGYNSPLHF.

Many counts were recorded for this clonotype. The J gene is TRBJ2-1, the V gene TRBV6-2 or TRBV6-3, with D maybe TRBD1 (6 bases). This CDR3 has 12 residues. Deletions cut 5 bases from V and 13 bases from J, with 15 bases between. Looked up from germline, CDR1 is MNHEY and CDR2 is SVGEGT. The CDR3 DNA follows: TGTGCCAGCAGTCATCCCGGGACAAATCAGTTCTTC. This encodes CASSHPGTNQFF.

This sequence joins TRBV11-2 and TRBJ1-2, with unresolved D. Germline V lookup: CDR1 SGHAT, CDR2 FQNNGV. Trimming stripped 6 bases from V and 6 bases from J, with 14 bases between. CDR3 length: 13 amino acids. The DNA of the CDR3 is TGTGCCAGCAGGCAAGGGTGGAGTGATGGCTACACCTTC. This codes for CASRQGWSDGYTF.

This clonotype was found a few times. The rearrangement uses TRBV15 and TRBJ1-6; 8 bases map to TRBD1. The V segment lost 3 bases and the J segment 8 bases; nucleotides outside the gene matches: 27. The CDR3 runs 22 residues. The germline gives CDR1 LNHNV, CDR2 YYDKDF (reference sequence). Here the CDR3 reads CATSSSFLGMGQALLMDSPLHF. The CDR3 region has the DNA TGTGCCACCAGCAGCAGCTTTCTGGGTATGGGACAGGCTCTATTAATGGATTCACCCCTCCACTTT. Based on the CDR3 plus reference TRBV15 and TRBJ1-6, the full variable domain is DAMVIQNPRYQVTQFGKPVTLSCSQTLNHNVMYWYQQKSSQAPKLLFHYYDKDFNNEADTPDNFQSRRPNTSFCFLDIRSPGLGDTAMYLCATSSSFLGMGQALLMDSPLHFGNGTRLTVT.

This clonotype was picked up many times. The chain joins TRBV11-1 to TRBJ2-2; TRBD1 might be the D (6 bases). Germline CDR1 reads SGHAT; CDR2 reads FQDESV (reference sequence). The V end lost 8 bases, the J end lost 6 bases, and 16 bases lay between the germline ends. The CDR3 length is 14 residues. The CDR3 sequence: CASRGQWKAGELFF. For the CDR3, the DNA is TGTGCCAGCCGAGGACAGTGGAAAGCCGGGGAGCTGTTTTTT.

This clonotype was detected many times. The rearrangement joins TRBV5-1 to TRBJ1-1, with a tentative D call TRBD1 (6 bases). This CDR3 contains 14 residues. Trimming stripped 3 bases from V and 2 bases from J, with 11 bases between. CDR1 is SGHRS, CDR2 YFSETQ, per germline. The CDR3 region is CASSSRGANTEAFF. In nucleotides, the CDR3 is TGCGCCAGCAGCTCCCGGGGGGCCAACACTGAAGCTTTCTTT.

This clonotype has at least ten counts. The chain couples TRBV27 to TRBJ2-3; the D is unclear. The V end lost 0 bases, the J end lost 5 bases, and 18 bases lay between the germline ends. Germline-derived CDR1 and CDR2 are MNHEY and SMNVEV (reference sequence). CDR3 length: 17 amino acids. CDR3 sequence: CASSLSMAASGVDTQYF. CDR3 DNA: TGTGCCAGCAGTTTATCGATGGCAGCGTCAGGCGTAGATACGCAGTATTTT.

This clonotype showed up many times. V and J are TRBV3-1 and TRBJ1-1, with D unclear. V shed 1 base and J shed 3 bases, with 9 bases lying between them. CDR3 length equals 14 residues. CDR1 and CDR2 (germline): LGHDT, YNNKEL (reference sequence). The CDR3 sequence is CASSQGAGHTEAFF. CDR3 coding DNA: TGTGCCAGCAGCCAAGGAGCAGGACACACTGAAGCTTTCTTT.

The table lists this clonotype with a few counts. The chain links TRBV9 to TRBJ2-3; D is unresolved. Germline V gene data show CDR1 as SGDLS and CDR2 as YYNGEE. The CDR3 totals 16 residues. Trimming shortened V by 0 bases and J by 4 bases, and 15 bases separated the two germline ends. Here the CDR3 reads CASSVEGPVNADTQYF. CDR3 DNA: TGTGCCAGCAGCGTAGAAGGCCCAGTCAACGCAGATACGCAGTATTTT. Based on the CDR3 plus reference TRBV9 and TRBJ2-3, the full variable domain is DSGVTQTPKHLITATGQRVTLRCSPRSGDLSVYWYQQSLDQGLQFLIQYYNGEERAKGNILERFSAQQFPDLHSELNLSSLELGDSALYFCASSVEGPVNADTQYFGPGTRLTVL.

This clonotype was counted a few times. This chain links TRBV2 with TRBJ2-7; 7 nucleotides match TRBD2. The CDR3 loop spans 16 amino acids. Germline CDR1 SNHLY, CDR2 FYNNEI. J gave up 5 bases and V 6 bases, and 16 bases lay outside the gene matches. The CDR3 DNA reads as TGTGCCAGCAGCAAGACCGCCGGGACTACAGGCAACGAGCAGTACTTC. This gives the protein CASSKTAGTTGNEQYF.

In this sample, this clonotype turned up a few times. A much larger clone lies one base from this, so it may be a read error. The rearrangement uses TRBV18 and TRBJ2-7; D gene ambiguous. Per germline, CDR1 KGHSH and CDR2 LQKENI. V shed 3 bases and J shed 2 bases, with 11 bases lying between them. The CDR3 spans 14 residues. CDR3 in amino acids: CASSPTTGTYEQYF. The CDR3 DNA reads TGTGCCAGCTCACCGACAACCGGCACCTACGAGCAGTACTTC. The entire variable domain, with the rest obtained from reference TRBV18 and TRBJ2-7, is as follows: NAGVMQNPRHLVRRRGQEARLRCSPMKGHSHVYWYRQLPEEGLKFMVYLQKENIIDESGMPKERFSAEFPKEGPSILRIQQVVRGDSAAYFCASSPTTGTYEQYFGPGTRLTVT.

This clonotype came up many times. This sequence joins TRBV28 and TRBJ1-2; 12 positions match TRBD1. Unmatched junction bases numbered 9, after V lost 6 bases and J lost 7 bases. CDR1 is MDHEN and CDR2 is SYDVKM in the germline V gene. The CDR3 is 15 amino acids. In nucleotides, the CDR3 is TGTGCCAGCAGCCAGGGACAGGGGGCGCGCAGTGGCTACACCTTC. It specifies CASSQGQGARSGYTF.

This clonotype has only a few counts. V and J are TRBV29-1 and TRBJ2-4; perhaps TRBD2 as D (5 bases). The CDR3 spans 17 residues. Germline V gene sequence: CDR1 SQVTM, CDR2 ANQGSEA. V was trimmed by 3 bases and J by 0 bases, leaving 18 bases between them. CDR3 nucleotide sequence: TGCAGCGTTGAGGCCCTGAGCGGTGAAAGAGCCAAAAACATTCAGTACTTC. Residues: CSVEALSGERAKNIQYF.

Comments on this clonotype: A much larger clone lies one base from this, so it may be a read error. Without the conserved terminal phenylalanine or tryptophan, this CDR3 likely stems from a read error. The J gene is TRBJ1-2, the V gene TRBV5-1, with TRBD1 as a possible D gene (6 bases). The CDR3 sequence is 14 residues long. Deletions cut 4 bases from V and 7 bases from J, with 17 bases between. Per germline, CDR1 SGHRS and CDR2 YFSETQ. The CDR3 coding sequence is TGCGCCAGCAGCCCCGGGCAGGGGCAGGGTGGCTACACCCTC. Its protein is CASSPGQGQGGYTL.

This clonotype was recorded a few times. This chain uses TRBV7-9 with TRBJ1-1; D uncertain. Germline CDR1 SEHNR, CDR2 FQNEAQ (reference sequence). The V and J ends lost 5 bases and 1 base respectively, with 14 bases between them. The CDR3 consists of 15 residues. The CDR3 is CASSLGGISNTEAFF. The CDR3 DNA follows: TGTGCCAGCAGCCTTGGCGGCATCTCGAACACTGAAGCTTTCTTT. The full variable domain, its missing parts supplied by reference TRBV7-9 and TRBJ1-1, is DTGVSQNPRHKITKRGQNVTFRCDPISEHNRLYWYRQTLGQGPEFLTYFQNEAQLEKSRLLSDRFSAERPKGSFSTLEIQRTEQGDSAMYLCASSLGGISNTEAFFGQGTRLTVV.

The V and J genes are TRBV7-9 and TRBJ2-7; either TRBD1 or TRBD2 may fit D (5 bases each). Trimming took 4 bases from V and 3 from J, leaving 16 bases between them. Germline CDR1 and CDR2: SEHNR and FQNEAQ (reference sequence). This CDR3 has 15 residues. This CDR3 reads CASSSPGDRDYEQYF. DNA of the CDR3: TGTGCCAGCAGCTCACCCGGGGACCGGGACTACGAGCAGTACTTC.

This clonotype was observed at least ten times. The chain recombines TRBV2 with TRBJ1-1; D gene unclear. Germline assignment: CDR1 SNHLY and CDR2 FYNNEI. V was trimmed by 8 bases and J by 8 bases, leaving 12 bases between them. The CDR3 sequence is 11 residues long. Here the CDR3 DNA reads TGTGCCAGCGGACCGGGATCCGAAGCTTTCTTT. Amino acid sequence: CASGPGSEAFF.